This entry lists 7 T cell receptor beta chains sequenced from one sample in a study of CD8 T cells in ankylosing spondylitis. MiXCR, run by TCRdb on the 5' RACE reads, gives a single entry per CDR3 protein. The sample holds more than 110,000 distinct CDR3 sequences, approximately 9.2% seen once. The specimen sequenced was synovial fluid, either unsorted or a sorted T cell fraction (not recorded which). Receptors originate from a male donor with ankylosing spondylitis.

This clonotype was found many times. The J gene is TRBJ1-1, the V gene TRBV29-1, with 11 bases identical to TRBD1. This CDR3 spans 14 amino acids. Germline values: CDR1 SQVTM, CDR2 ANQGSEA. Unmatched junction bases numbered 10, after V lost 2 bases and J lost 11 bases. The CDR3 DNA sequence: TGCAGCGTTGAACCTTCGGGACAGGGGGATCGCGCTTTCTTT. The encoded protein is CSVEPSGQGDRAFF.

This clonotype was seen at least ten times. The V gene is TRBV6-1, the J gene TRBJ2-7, with D perhaps being TRBD1 or TRBD2 (5 bases each). The V gene lost 1 base and the J gene lost 4 bases, with 14 bases spanning the gap. The CDR3 sequence is 15 residues long. Germline loops: CDR1 MNHNS, CDR2 SASEGT. CDR3 amino acids: CASSEGVGESYEQYF. DNA for the CDR3: TGTGCCAGCAGTGAAGGTGTGGGGGAGAGTTACGAGCAGTACTTC.

This clonotype appeared many times. The chain has TRBV20-1 and TRBJ1-6; perhaps TRBD1 as D (5 bases). In germline, CDR1 is DFQATT, CDR2 SNEGSKA (reference sequence). V was pared by 4 bases and J by 7 bases, with 11 bases between. This CDR3 spans 13 amino acids. CDR3 residues: CSANGGLNSPLHF. In DNA, the CDR3 is TGCAGTGCTAATGGGGGGTTAAATTCACCCCTCCACTTT.

The gene calls are TRBV5-4 and TRBJ2-3; D tentatively fits TRBD1 or TRBD2 (6 bases each). V shed 9 bases and J shed 3 bases, with 14 bases lying between them. The CDR3 is made up of 13 amino acids. Germline V gene lookup returns CDR1 SGHNT and CDR2 YYREEE (reference sequence). CDR3 bases: TGTGCCATGAGCCTAGGGGGGACAGATACGCAGTATTTT. Translating it yields CAMSLGGTDTQYF.

This clonotype occurred a few times. The chain recombines TRBV4-1 with TRBJ2-1; TRBD2 matches 7 bases. Germline V gene sequence: CDR1 MGHRA, CDR2 YSYEKL. V gave up 4 bases and J gave up 7 bases; unmatched junction bases: 7. The CDR3 is made up of 14 amino acids. For the CDR3, the DNA is TGCGCCAGCAGCCTTGGGACTACCGGAAATGAGCAGTTCTTC. This codes for CASSLGTTGNEQFF.

This clonotype occurred many times. J is TRBJ2-7 and V is TRBV7-8; D remains unclear. The V end was cut by 1 base, the J end by 0 bases, with 10 bases between. The germline V gene has CDR1 SGHVS and CDR2 FQNEAQ. The CDR3 has 15 residues. CDR3 DNA sequence: TGTGCCAGCAGCTTAGGCTGGAGAAGCTCCTACGAGCAGTACTTC. It specifies CASSLGWRSSYEQYF.

This clonotype was observed a handful of times. V and J are TRBV7-2 and TRBJ1-1, with D tentatively TRBD1 (6 bases). V lost 5 bases to trimming and J lost 7 bases, with 11 bases between them. This CDR3 comprises 12 residues. Germline CDR1 SGHTA, CDR2 FQGNSA. This CDR3 is CASSPTGLEAFF. In DNA, the CDR3 is TGTGCCAGCAGCCCCACAGGGCTTGAAGCTTTCTTT.